This TCR beta chain was sequenced in a study of beta chain features in type 1 diabetes. This clone occurred a few times. Its antigen remains unknown. Expressed TCRB transcripts were sequenced after all isolated RNA was converted to cDNA. Sequencing was performed with immunoSEQ multiplex PCR; in TCRdb, only in-frame clones are kept and a portion is missing. The table lists 620,000 or so clones, roughly a sixth of them singletons. Stem cell-like memory, regulatory, central memory and naive CD4+ cells were sorted via CD45RO/CCR7/CD25/CD127/CD95/CD27. General study findings and limits: The similarity of naive, central memory and Treg TCRB repertoires appeared greater among patients than among healthy donors.

CDR1 is MNHNS and CDR2 is SASEGT in the germline V gene. The CDR3 totals 15 residues. V was shortened by 0 bases and J by 2 bases, with 10 bases between the two germline ends. The gene calls are TRBV6-1 and TRBJ2-5; no reliable D call. This TCR came from a man between 18 and 29 years old in good health. The sample comprised naive CD4+ T cells from blood. CDR3 loop: CASSEAGRRQETQYF. The CDR3 coding sequence is TGTGCCAGCAGTGAAGCGGGCAGGCGACAAGAGACCCAGTACTTC.